The rows below give T cell receptor beta chains drawn from one sample of a study of vaccination and CD4 T cells after COVID-19. TCRdb processed the PCR reads anew with MiXCR; each CDR3 protein has one entry. This sample has approximately 14,000 distinct CDR3 sequences, with 69% found just once. The material was CD4+ T cells from blood, obtained after SARS-CoV-2 vaccination. All receptors come from a human donor who had recovered from COVID-19. Each CDR3 is given with its conserved first and last residue. A D gene is named only where the DNA matches it firmly. Clone size is not always given. Where it is, it says once, few, many or a class for expanded clones.

V gene	D gene	J gene	clone size	CDR3 protein	CDR3 DNA
TRBV30	NA	TRBJ2-3	NA	CAWSSGMPADTQYF	TGTGCCTGGAGTTCAGGGATGCCTGCAGATACGCAGTATTTT
TRBV28	TRBD2	TRBJ2-2	NA	CASSLTSWAGELFF	TGTGCCAGCAGTCTGACTAGCTGGGCCGGGGAGCTGTTTTTT
TRBV7-2	NA	TRBJ2-1	NA	CASSLGSFRGSYSYNEQFF	TGTGCCAGCAGCTTAGGGAGTTTCCGGGGTAGTTACTCCTACAATGAGCAGTTCTTC
TRBV19	TRBD2	TRBJ2-3	NA	CASRTSGTHKDTQYF	TGTGCCAGTAGGACTAGCGGGACTCACAAAGATACGCAGTATTTT
TRBV24-1	NA	TRBJ1-5	NA	CATSDSNQPQHF	TGTGCCACCAGTGACAGCAATCAGCCCCAGCATTTT
TRBV6-5	TRBD1	TRBJ2-1	once	CASSYQKTGKEQFF	TGTGCCAGCAGTTACCAAAAGACAGGGAAGGAGCAGTTCTTC
TRBV7-9	NA	TRBJ1-3	NA	CASSLVGDTIYF	TGTGCCAGCAGCTTAGTTGGAGACACCATATATTTT
TRBV10-3	NA	TRBJ1-2	once	CAISESVPNLNYGYTF	TGTGCCATCAGTGAGTCGGTCCCTAACCTAAACTATGGCTACACCTTC
TRBV12-3/TRBV12-4	NA	TRBJ2-3	NA	CASSLGPKITDTQYF	TGTGCCAGCAGTTTAGGACCCAAAATCACAGATACGCAGTATTTT
TRBV28	NA	TRBJ1-6	NA	CASSLYPTNSPLHF	TGTGCCAGCAGTTTATACCCCACAAATTCACCCCTCCACTTT
TRBV2	NA	TRBJ1-2	NA	CASTGRGINYGYTF	TGTGCCAGCACGGGGCGGGGGATTAACTATGGCTACACCTTC
TRBV5-1	NA	TRBJ1-1	NA	CASSLRQQNTEAFF	TGCGCCAGCAGCCTCCGACAGCAGAACACTGAAGCTTTCTTT
TRBV2	TRBD2	TRBJ2-5	NA	CASSVRGTSGSRAETQYF	TGTGCCAGCAGTGTACGCGGGACTAGCGGGAGTAGGGCTGAGACCCAGTACTTC
TRBV6-2/TRBV6-3	TRBD1	TRBJ1-5	few	CASSRTGGYSNQPQHF	TGTGCCAGCAGCCGAACAGGGGGCTATAGCAATCAGCCCCAGCATTTT
TRBV20-1	NA	TRBJ1-2	NA	CSASTGGADGYTF	TGCAGTGCTAGCACTGGGGGCGCCGATGGCTACACCTTC
TRBV4-3	NA	TRBJ2-2	NA	CASSQDFIQEPGELFF	TGCGCCAGCAGCCAAGATTTTATTCAGGAGCCGGGGGAGCTGTTTTTT
TRBV9	NA	TRBJ2-2	few	CASSDPLRPTGELFF	TGTGCCAGCAGCGACCCCCTGCGGCCCACCGGGGAGCTGTTTTTT